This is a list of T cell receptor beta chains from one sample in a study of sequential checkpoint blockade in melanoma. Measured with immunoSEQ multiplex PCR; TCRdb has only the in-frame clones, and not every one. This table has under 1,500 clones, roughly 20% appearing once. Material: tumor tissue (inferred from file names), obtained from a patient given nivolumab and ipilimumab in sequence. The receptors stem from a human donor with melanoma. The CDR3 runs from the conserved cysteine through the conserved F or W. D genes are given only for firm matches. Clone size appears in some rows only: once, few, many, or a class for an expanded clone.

TGTGCCAGCAGGCCCCATTTAGTGACTAACACAGATACGCAGTATTTT,CASRPHLVTNTDTQYF,.,few,TRBV6-8,TRBJ2-3
TGTGCCAGCAGCCCTGTCGGGGGACAGGGAAATTCACCCCTCCACTTT,CASSPVGGQGNSPLHF,TRBD1,few,TRBV28,TRBJ1-6
TGTGCCAGTAGACAGGGGGCGAGCAATCAGCCCCAGCATTTT,CASRQGASNQPQHF,TRBD1,.,TRBV19,TRBJ1-5
TGTGCCAGCAGTGTCACAGGGGGCGTGGAGCAGTTCTTC,CASSVTGGVEQFF,TRBD1,few,TRBV6-8,TRBJ2-1
TGTGCCAGTAGTATTAGAGAGGGCTACACCTTC,CASSIREGYTF,.,.,TRBV19,TRBJ1-2
TGTGCCAGCTCACCCCAGGGAGCGGATGGAAACACCATATATTTT,CASSPQGADGNTIYF,.,.,TRBV18,TRBJ1-3
TGTGCCAGCAGCCCCTTGGGAGTTGGGGGGACCGGGGAGCTGTTTTTT,CASSPLGVGGTGELFF,.,large,TRBV6-8,TRBJ2-2
TGTGCCAGCAGTAGCCCGACTAGCGGACACACCGGGGAGCTGTTTTTT,CASSSPTSGHTGELFF,TRBD2,medium-sized,TRBV11-3,TRBJ2-2
TGTGCCAGCAGTGACCCGGGGTACACCGGGGAGCTGTTTTTT,CASSDPGYTGELFF,.,.,TRBV25-1,TRBJ2-2
TGTGCCAGCAGTAAGGTACAGAATCTCCTTAGTGAGCAGTTCTTC,CASSKVQNLLSEQFF,.,.,TRBV6-8,TRBJ2-1